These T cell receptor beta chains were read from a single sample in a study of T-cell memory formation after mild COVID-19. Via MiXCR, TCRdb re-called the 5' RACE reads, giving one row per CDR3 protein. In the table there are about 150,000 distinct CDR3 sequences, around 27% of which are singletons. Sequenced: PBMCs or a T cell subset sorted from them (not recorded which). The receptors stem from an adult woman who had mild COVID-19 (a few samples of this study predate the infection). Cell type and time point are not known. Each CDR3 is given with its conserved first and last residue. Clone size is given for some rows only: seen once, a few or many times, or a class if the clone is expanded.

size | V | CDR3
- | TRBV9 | CASSVSGFEANTGELFF
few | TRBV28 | CASSLGRGGAYEQYF
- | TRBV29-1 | CSVAVETSGDEQYF
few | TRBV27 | CASSHRGYNQPQHF
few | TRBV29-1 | CSVDLGWGNTEAFF
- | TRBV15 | CATSGSQGNFVEAFF
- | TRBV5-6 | CASSPERLGGWAIGSEQFF
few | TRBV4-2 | CASKSPSSYNEQFF
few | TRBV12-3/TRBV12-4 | CASSRSGQGADTQYF
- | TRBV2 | CASDRESYEQYF
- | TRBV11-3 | CASSPLSGRDYNEQFF
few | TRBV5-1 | CASSLAGSSYNSPLHF
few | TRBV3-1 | CASSQEEGAQETQYF
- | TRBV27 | CASSLTGAVNGYTF
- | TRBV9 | CASSPPLDSNQPQHF
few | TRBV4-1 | CASSQAPGSSGNTIYF
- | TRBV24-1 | CATSDLSLLLCQTEEETQYF
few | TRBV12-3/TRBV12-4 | CASGIGTSGRQETQYF
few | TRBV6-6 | CASREGDYEQYF
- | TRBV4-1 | CASSQDRVGRDTEAFF
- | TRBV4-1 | CASSQAGQGSYEQYF
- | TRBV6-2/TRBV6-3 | CASADRVGNQPQHF
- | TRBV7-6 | CASSLEWQGNTEAFF
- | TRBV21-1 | CASSHRQKLQETQYF
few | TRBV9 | CASSVAGTGAYEQYF
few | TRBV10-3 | CAISEPHASTSSYNEQFF
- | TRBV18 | CASSPTGLWEPDF
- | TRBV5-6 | CASSLALNEQFF
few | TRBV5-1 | CASSLVVADEQFF
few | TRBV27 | CASSSGDYPNTGELFF
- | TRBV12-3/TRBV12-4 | CASSSTGGAETQYF
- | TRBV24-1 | CATSVASTGVDGYTF
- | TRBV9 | CASSGLSLRSYNEQFF
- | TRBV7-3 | CASSIVAGPPGEQFF
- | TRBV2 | CASSEGHQETQYF
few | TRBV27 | CASSAGGPGEQFF
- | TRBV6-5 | CASSYGQNEQFF
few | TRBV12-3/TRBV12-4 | CASSSLTSSYEQYF
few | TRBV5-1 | CASSFSGRATEQFF
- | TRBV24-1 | CATSDPRDTRSQNYGYTF
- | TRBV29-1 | CSVVTNTEAFF
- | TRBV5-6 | CASSLLQGSEETQYF
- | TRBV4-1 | CASSNGQGLGYGYTF
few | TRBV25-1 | CASSPWEGVNTEAFF
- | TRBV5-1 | CASSPPQGGDWKTQYF
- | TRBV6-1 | CASRSPGTAFNEKLFF
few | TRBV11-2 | CASSLIGTPNEQFF
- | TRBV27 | CASSSLTPLAGANVLTF
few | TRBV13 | CASSSKLAASSYNEQFF
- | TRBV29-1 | CSVAGTGFYEQYF
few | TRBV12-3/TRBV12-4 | CASSGKQGTSTDTQYF
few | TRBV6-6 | CASSYVFGIEQYF
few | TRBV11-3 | CASSLHPGTGFEQYF
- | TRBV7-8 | CASSKLAGGPDTQYF
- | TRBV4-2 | CASSRPEGGSGANVLTF
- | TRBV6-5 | CASSFWTDTSTDTQYF
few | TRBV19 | CASSIDPGYSNQPQHF